Sequencing of this T cell receptor (beta chain) was carried out in a study of patients and donors after allogeneic stem cell transplantation. Germline lookup yields CDR1 MNHEY and CDR2 SMNVEV (reference sequence). The CDR3 is 13 residues long. The germline V and J ends were trimmed by 6 bases and 1 base, with 9 bases remaining between them. TCRdb reanalysed the RT-PCR reads using MiXCR and keeps one entry per CDR3 protein. Counted here are 80,000 to 90,000 distinct CDR3 sequences, around 49% occurring once; the ten biggest clones make up 50% to 75%. Sequences were obtained from blood, either unsorted or a sorted T cell fraction (not recorded which). This clonotype originated in a human donor who was either an allogeneic HSCT recipient or a stem cell or donor lymphocyte infusion donor (not recorded which). It is not recorded whose cells these are; they may come from a transplant donor. The rearrangement links TRBV27 to TRBJ1-2; possibly TRBD1 for D (6 bases). The chain's CDR3 is CASRGGHNYGYTF. The CDR3, as DNA: TGTGCCAGCAGGGGGGGGCATAACTATGGCTACACCTTC.